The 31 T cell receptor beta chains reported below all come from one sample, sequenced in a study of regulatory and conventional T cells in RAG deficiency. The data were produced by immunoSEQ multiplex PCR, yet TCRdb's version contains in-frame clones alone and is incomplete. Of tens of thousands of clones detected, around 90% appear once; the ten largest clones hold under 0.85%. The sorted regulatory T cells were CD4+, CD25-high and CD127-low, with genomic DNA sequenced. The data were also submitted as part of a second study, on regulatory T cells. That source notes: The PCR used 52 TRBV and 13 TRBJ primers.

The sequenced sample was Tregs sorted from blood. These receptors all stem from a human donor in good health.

CDR3 nucleotide sequence: TGTGCCAGCAGCTTAGATGCCTACAGGGGGACTTATGCCAATGAGCAGTTCTTC. Protein: CASSLDAYRGTYANEQFF. The chain carries TRBV11-2 and TRBJ2-1, with 8 bases matching TRBD1. Germline CDR1 reads SGHAT; CDR2 reads FQNNGV. V trimming: 0 bases; J trimming: 6 bases; junction bases outside the gene matches: 13. The CDR3 covers 18 residues.

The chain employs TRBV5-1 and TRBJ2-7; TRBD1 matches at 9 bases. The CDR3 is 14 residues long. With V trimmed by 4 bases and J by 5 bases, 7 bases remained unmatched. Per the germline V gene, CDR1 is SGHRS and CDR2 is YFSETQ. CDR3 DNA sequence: TGCGCCAGCAGCGTGGACAGGGGTCCGCACGAGCAGTACTTC. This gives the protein CASSVDRGPHEQYF.

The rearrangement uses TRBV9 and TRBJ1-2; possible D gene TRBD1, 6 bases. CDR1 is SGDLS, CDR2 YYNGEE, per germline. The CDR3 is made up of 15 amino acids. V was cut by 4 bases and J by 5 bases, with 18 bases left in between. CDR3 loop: CASSPEGGTTYGYTF. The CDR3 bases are TGTGCCAGCAGCCCTGAGGGCGGGACAACATATGGCTACACCTTC.

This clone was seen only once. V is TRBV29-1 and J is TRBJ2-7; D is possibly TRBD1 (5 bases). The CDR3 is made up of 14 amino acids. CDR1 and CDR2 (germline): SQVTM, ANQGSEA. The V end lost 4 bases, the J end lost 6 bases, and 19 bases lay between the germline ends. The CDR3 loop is CSVVGPQVRGEQYF. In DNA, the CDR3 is TGCAGCGTTGTGGGTCCCCAGGTAAGGGGCGAGCAGTACTTC.

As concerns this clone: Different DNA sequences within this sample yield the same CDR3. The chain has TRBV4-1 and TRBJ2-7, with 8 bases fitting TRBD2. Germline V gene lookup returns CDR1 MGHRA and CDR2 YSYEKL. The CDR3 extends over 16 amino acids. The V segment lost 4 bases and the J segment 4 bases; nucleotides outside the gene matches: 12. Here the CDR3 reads CASSPGAGGGRYEQYF. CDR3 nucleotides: TGCGCCAGCAGCCCAGGTGCCGGGGGGGGGCGGTACGAGCAGTACTTC.

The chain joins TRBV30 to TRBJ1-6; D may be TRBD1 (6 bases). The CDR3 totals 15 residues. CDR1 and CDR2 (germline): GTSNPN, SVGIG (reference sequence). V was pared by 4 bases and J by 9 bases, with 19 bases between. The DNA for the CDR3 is TGTGCCTGGAAGAAACGGGACACGCAGTCTTCACCCCTCCACTTT. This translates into CAWKKRDTQSSPLHF.

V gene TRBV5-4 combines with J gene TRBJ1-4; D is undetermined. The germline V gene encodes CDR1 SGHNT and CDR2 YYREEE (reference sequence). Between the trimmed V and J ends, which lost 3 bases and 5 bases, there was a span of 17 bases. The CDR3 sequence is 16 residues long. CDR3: CASSSKGGGGNEKLFF. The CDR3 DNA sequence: TGTGCCAGCAGCTCGAAGGGAGGTGGCGGGAATGAAAAACTGTTTTTT. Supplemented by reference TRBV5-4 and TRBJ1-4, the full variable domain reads ETGVTQSPTHLIKTRGQQVTLRCSSQSGHNTVSWYQQALGQGPQFIFQYYREEENGRGNFPPRFSGLQFPNYSSELNVNALELDDSALYLCASSSKGGGGNEKLFFGSGTQLSVL.

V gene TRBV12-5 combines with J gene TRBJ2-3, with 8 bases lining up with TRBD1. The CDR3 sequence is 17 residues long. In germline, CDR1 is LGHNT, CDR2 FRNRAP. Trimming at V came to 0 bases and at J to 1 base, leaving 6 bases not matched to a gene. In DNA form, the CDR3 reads TGTGCTAGTGGTTTGGTACTAGGACAGGGTGGCACAGATACGCAGTATTTT. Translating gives CASGLVLGQGGTDTQYF.

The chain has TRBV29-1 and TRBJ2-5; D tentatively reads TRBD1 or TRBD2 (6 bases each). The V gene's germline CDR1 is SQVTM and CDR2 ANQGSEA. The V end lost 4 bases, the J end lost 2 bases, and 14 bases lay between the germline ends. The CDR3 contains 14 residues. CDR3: CSVAYGGKQETQYF. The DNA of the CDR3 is TGCAGCGTTGCATACGGGGGCAAACAAGAGACCCAGTACTTC.

CDR3 sequence reads: CASSLWQGGSGANVLTF. CDR3 bases: TGTGCCAGCAGCTTGTGGCAGGGGGGGTCTGGGGCCAACGTCCTGACTTTC. This chain links TRBV5-4 with TRBJ2-6, with D perhaps being TRBD1 or TRBD2 (7 bases each). Trimming removed 1 base at V and 1 base at J, with 12 bases between. The CDR3 contains 17 residues. Germline CDR1 reads SGHNT; CDR2 reads YYREEE (reference sequence).

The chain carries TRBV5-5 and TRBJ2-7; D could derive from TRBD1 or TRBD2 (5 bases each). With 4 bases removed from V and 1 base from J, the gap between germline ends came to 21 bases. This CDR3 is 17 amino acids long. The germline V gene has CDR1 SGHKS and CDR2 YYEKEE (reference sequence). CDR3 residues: CASSKQPGTDLSYEQYF. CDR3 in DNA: TGTGCCAGCAGCAAACAGCCAGGGACGGACCTTTCCTACGAGCAGTACTTC.

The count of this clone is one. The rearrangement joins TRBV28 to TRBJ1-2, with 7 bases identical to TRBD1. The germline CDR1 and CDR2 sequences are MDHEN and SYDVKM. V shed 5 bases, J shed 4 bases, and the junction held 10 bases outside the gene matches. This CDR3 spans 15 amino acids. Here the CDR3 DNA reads TGTGCCAGCAGTGGGGTTAGGACAGGAGCCTATGGCTACACCTTC. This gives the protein CASSGVRTGAYGYTF.

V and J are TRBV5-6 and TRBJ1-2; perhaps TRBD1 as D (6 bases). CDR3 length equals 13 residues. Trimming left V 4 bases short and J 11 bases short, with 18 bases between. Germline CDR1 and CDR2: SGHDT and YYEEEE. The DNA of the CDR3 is TGTGCCAGCAGCCCTGGGACAACTCCTCCTTACACCTTC. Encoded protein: CASSPGTTPPYTF.

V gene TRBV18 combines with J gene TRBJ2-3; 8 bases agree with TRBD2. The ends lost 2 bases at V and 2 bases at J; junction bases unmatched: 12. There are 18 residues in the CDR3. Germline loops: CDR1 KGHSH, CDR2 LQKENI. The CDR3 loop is CASSPIRGGHKNTDTQYF. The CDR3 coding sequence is TGTGCCAGCTCACCAATTCGGGGGGGCCATAAGAACACAGATACGCAGTATTTT. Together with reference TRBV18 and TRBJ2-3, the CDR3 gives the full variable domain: NAGVMQNPRHLVRRRGQEARLRCSPMKGHSHVYWYRQLPEEGLKFMVYLQKENIIDESGMPKERFSAEFPKEGPSILRIQQVVRGDSAAYFCASSPIRGGHKNTDTQYFGPGTRLTVL.

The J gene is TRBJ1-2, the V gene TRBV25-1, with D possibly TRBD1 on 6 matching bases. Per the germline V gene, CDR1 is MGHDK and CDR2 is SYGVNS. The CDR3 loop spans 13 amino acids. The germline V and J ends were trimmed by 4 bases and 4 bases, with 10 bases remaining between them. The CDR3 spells CASSAGGTYGYTF. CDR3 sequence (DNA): TGTGCCAGCAGTGCGGGGGGCACCTATGGCTACACCTTC.

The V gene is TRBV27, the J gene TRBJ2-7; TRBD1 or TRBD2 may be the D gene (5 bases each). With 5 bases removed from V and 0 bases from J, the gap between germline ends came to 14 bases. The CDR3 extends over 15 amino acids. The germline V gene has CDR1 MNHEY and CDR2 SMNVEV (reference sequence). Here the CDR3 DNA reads TGTGCCAGCAGTCAGATACCGGGGCTCTCCTACGAGCAGTACTTC. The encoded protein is CASSQIPGLSYEQYF.

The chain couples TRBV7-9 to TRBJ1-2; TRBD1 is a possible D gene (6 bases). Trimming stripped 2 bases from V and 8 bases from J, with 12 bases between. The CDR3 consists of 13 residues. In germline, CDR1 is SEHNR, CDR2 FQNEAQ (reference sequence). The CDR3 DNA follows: TGTGCCAGCAGCTTACAGGGGATCGAGGGCTACACCTTC. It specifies CASSLQGIEGYTF.

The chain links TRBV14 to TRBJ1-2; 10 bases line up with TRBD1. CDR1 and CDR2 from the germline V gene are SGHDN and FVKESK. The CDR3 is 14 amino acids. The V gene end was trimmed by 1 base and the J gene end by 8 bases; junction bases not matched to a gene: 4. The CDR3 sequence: CASSQGQGAWGYTF. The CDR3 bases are TGTGCCAGCAGCCAAGGACAGGGGGCCTGGGGCTACACCTTC.

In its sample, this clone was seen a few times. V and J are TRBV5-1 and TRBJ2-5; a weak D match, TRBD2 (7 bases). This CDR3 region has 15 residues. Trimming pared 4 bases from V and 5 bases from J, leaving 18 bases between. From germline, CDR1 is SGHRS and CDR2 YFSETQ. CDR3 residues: CASSLESGGGETQYF. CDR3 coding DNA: TGCGCCAGCAGCCTGGAGTCGGGGGGCGGGGAGACCCAGTACTTC.

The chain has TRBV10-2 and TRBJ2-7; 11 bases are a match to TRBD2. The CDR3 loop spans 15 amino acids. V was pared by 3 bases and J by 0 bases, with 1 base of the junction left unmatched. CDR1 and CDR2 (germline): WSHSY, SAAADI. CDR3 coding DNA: TGCGCCAGCAGTGACACTAGCGGGGGCTCCTACGAGCAGTACTTC. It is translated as CASSDTSGGSYEQYF.

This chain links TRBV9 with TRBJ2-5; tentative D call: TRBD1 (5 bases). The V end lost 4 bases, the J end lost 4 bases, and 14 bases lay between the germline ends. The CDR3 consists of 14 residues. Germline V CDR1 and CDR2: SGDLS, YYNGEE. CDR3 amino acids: CASSFQGEGETQYF. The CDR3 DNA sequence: TGTGCCAGCAGCTTCCAGGGTGAAGGAGAGACCCAGTACTTC. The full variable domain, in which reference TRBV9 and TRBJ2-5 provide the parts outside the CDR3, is DSGVTQTPKHLITATGQRVTLRCSPRSGDLSVYWYQQSLDQGLQFLIQYYNGEERAKGNILERFSAQQFPDLHSELNLSSLELGDSALYFCASSFQGEGETQYFGPGTRLLVL.

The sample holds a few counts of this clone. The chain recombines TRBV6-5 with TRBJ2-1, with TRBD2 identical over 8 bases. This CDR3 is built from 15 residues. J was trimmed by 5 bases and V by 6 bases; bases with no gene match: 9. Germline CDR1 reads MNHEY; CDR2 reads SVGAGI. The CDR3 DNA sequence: TGTGCCAGCAGCCAGAGCGGGGGAGCGAACAATGAGCAGTTCTTC. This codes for CASSQSGGANNEQFF.

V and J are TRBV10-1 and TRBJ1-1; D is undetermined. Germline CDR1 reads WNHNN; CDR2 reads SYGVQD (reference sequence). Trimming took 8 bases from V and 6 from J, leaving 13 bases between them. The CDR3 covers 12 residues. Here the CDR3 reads CASERKRPEAFF. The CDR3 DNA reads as TGCGCCAGCGAGAGGAAACGCCCTGAAGCTTTCTTT.

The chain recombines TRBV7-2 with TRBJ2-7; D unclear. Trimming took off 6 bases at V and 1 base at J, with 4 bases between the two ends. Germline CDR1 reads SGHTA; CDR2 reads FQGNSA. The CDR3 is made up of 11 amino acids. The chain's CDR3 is CASSPSYEQYF. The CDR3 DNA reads TGTGCCAGCAGTCCTTCCTACGAGCAGTACTTC. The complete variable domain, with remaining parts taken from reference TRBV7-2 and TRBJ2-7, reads GAGVSQSPSNKVTEKGKDVELRCDPISGHTALYWYRQSLGQGLEFLIYFQGNSAPDKSGLPSDRFSAERTGGSVSTLTIQRTQQEDSAVYLCASSPSYEQYFGPGTRLTVT.

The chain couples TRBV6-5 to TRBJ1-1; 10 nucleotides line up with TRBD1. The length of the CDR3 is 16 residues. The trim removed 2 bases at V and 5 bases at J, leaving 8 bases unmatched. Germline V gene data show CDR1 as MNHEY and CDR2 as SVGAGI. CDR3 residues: CASSYPTGGVGTEAFF. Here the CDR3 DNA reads TGTGCCAGCAGTTACCCGACAGGGGGCGTAGGTACTGAAGCTTTCTTT.

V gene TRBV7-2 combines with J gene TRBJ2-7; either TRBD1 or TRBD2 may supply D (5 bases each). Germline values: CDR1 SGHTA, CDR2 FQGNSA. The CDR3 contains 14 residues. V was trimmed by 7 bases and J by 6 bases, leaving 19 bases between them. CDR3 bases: TGTGCCAGCACCGAAAGCAGGGCAGGGAGCGAGCAGTACTTC. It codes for CASTESRAGSEQYF.

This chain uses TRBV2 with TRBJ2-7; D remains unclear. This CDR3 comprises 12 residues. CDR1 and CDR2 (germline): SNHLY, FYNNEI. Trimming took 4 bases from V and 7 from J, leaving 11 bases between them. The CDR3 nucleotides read TGTGCCAGCAGTGTAGTATCGAGGGAGCAGTACTTC. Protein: CASSVVSREQYF.

DNA of the CDR3: TGTGCCAGCAGGACAAACCGGGACTTAGATCAGCCCCAGCATTTT. This codes for CASRTNRDLDQPQHF. The chain recombines TRBV6-6 with TRBJ1-5; tentative D call: TRBD1 (5 bases). The length of the CDR3 is 15 residues. Trimming removed 6 bases at V and 5 bases at J, with 17 bases between. Germline lookup yields CDR1 MNHNY and CDR2 SVGAGI (reference sequence).

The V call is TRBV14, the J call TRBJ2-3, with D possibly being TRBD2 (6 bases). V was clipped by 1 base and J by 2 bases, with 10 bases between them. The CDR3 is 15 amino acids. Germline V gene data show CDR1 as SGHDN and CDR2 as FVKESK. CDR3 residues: CASSQVRGLTDTQYF. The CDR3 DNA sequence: TGTGCCAGCAGCCAAGTGCGGGGACTCACAGATACGCAGTATTTT.

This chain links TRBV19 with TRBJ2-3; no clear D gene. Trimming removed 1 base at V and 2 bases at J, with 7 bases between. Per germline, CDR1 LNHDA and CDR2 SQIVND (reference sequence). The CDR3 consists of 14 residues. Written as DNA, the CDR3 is TGTGCCAGTAGTATAGCCGGATACACAGATACGCAGTATTTT. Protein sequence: CASSIAGYTDTQYF.

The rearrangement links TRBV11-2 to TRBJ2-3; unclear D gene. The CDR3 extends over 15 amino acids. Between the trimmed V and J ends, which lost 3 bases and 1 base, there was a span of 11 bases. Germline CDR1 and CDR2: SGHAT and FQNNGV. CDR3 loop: CASSFRVSGTDTQYF. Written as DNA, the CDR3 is TGTGCCAGCAGCTTCCGGGTTTCCGGCACAGATACGCAGTATTTT.